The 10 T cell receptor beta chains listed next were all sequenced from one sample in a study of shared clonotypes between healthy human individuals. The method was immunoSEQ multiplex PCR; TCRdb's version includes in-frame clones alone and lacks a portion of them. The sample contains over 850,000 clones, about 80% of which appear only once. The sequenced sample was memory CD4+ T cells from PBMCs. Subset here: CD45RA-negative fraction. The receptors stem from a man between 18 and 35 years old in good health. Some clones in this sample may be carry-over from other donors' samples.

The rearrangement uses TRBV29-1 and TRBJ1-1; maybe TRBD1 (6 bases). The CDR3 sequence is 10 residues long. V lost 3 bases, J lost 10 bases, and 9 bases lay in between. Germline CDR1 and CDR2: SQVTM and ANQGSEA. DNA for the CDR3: TGCAGCGTTGAGGGGGCTATAGCTTTCTTT. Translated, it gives CSVEGAIAFF.

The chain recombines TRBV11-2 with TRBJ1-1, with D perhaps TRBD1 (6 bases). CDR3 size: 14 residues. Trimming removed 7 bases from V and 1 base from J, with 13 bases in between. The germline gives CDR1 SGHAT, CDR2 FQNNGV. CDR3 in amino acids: CASMRPGENTEAFF. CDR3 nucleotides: TGTGCCAGCATGCGGCCAGGGGAGAACACTGAAGCTTTCTTT. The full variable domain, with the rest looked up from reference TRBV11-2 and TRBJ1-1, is EAGVAQSPRYKIIEKRQSVAFWCNPISGHATLYWYQQILGQGPKLLIQFQNNGVVDDSQLPKDRFSAERLKGVDSTLKIQPAKLEDSAVYLCASMRPGENTEAFFGQGTRLTVV.

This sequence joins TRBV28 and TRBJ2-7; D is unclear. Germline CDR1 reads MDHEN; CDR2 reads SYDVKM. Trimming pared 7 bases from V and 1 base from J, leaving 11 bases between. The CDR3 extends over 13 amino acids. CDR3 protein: CASTSQWSYEQYF. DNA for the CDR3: TGTGCCAGCACTTCCCAGTGGTCCTACGAGCAGTACTTC.

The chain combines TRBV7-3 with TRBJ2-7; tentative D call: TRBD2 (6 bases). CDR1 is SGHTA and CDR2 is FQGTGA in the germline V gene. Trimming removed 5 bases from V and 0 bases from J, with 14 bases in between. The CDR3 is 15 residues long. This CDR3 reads CASSQERGTSYEQYF. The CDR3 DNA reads TGTGCCAGCAGCCAAGAACGGGGGACCTCCTACGAGCAGTACTTC.

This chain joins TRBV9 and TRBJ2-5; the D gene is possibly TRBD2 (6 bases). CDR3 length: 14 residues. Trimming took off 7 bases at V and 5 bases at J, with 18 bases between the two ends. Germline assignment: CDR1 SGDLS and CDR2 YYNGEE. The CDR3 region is CASGGTADWETQYF. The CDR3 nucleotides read TGTGCCAGCGGCGGGACCGCCGACTGGGAGACCCAGTACTTC.

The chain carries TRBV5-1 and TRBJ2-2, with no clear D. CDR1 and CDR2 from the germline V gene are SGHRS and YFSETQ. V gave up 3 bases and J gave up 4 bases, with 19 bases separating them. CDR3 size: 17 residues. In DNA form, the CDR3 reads TGCGCCAGCAGCTCCCTACGACCATCCCCCGCCACCGGGGAGCTGTTTTTT. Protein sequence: CASSSLRPSPATGELFF.

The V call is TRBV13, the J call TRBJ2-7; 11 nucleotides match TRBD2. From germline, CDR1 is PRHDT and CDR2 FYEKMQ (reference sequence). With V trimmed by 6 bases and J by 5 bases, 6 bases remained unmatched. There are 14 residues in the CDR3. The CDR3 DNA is TGTGCCAGCAGTAGACTAGCGGGAAGGGACGAGCAGTACTTC. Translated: CASSRLAGRDEQYF.

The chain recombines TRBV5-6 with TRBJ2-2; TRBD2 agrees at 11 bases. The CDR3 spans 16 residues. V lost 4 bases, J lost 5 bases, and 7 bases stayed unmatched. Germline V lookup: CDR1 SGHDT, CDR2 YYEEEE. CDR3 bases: TGTGCCAGCAGCATACTAGCGGGAGCAGGGACCGGGGAGCTGTTTTTT. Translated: CASSILAGAGTGELFF.

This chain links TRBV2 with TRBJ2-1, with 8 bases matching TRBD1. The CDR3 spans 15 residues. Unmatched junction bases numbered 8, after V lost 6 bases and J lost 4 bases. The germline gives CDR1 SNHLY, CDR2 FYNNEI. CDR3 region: CASRRDRGFYNEQFF. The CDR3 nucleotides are TGTGCCAGCAGAAGAGACAGGGGTTTTTACAATGAGCAGTTCTTC.

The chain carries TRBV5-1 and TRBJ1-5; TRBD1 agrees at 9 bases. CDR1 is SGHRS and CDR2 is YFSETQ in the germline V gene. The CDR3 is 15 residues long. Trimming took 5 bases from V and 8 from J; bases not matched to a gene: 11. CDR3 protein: CASRPGTGPGEPQHF. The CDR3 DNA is TGCGCCAGCAGGCCCGGGACAGGGCCGGGGGAGCCCCAGCATTTT.